This T cell receptor (beta chain) was documented in a study of cytomegalovirus exposure and HLA in healthy donors. About this clone: One end of the junction fails to match germline, which may point to a read error.

The CDR3 has 14 residues. CDR1 and CDR2 from the germline V gene are SQVTM and ANQGSEA. Primers: 60 Vbeta forward and 13 Jbeta reverse. Libraries were prepared by immunoSEQ multiplex PCR; TCRdb keeps only in-frame clonotypes and omits some of them. The sample lists about 270,000 clones, 65% to 85% occurring once. The chain combines TRBV29-1 with TRBJ2-5; 7 bases are shared with TRBD2. This TCR derives from a female donor in good health and CMV-seronegative. The material sequenced was PBMCs. The CDR3 loop reads CSIEDAVAGGTQYF. The CDR3 nucleotides are TGCAGCATTGAAGATGCGGTAGCGGGCGGCACCCAGTACTTC.